A single sample is the source of the 20 T cell receptor beta chains below, sequenced in a study of shared clonotypes between healthy human individuals. Only CD45RO-negative cells positively selected for CCR7 counted as naive CD8 cells, so terminally differentiated effector memory CD45RA+ cells were excluded. Profiling relied on immunoSEQ multiplex PCR, and the TCRdb table lists in-frame clones only, not all of them. The top ten clones hold more than 20% of a sample with about 700,000 clones, under 95% of them seen once. The specimen was naive CD8+ T cells sorted from blood. The source of these receptors is a man younger than 45 in good health.

A word on this clone: Other DNA sequences in the same sample also yield this CDR3. The chain joins TRBV6-5 to TRBJ2-7; D gene uncertain. Germline values: CDR1 MNHEY, CDR2 SVGAGI. V lost 0 bases, J lost 3 bases, and 6 bases lay in between. The CDR3 sequence is 13 residues long. CDR3 sequence reads: CASSYSRGYEQYF. CDR3 in DNA: TGTGCCAGCAGTTACTCTCGCGGCTACGAGCAGTACTTC.

The V and J genes are TRBV21-1 and TRBJ2-7; the table's D call TRBD1 went unverified against the DNA. TRBV21-1 is a pseudogene segment. The CDR3 loop spans 14 amino acids. Here the CDR3 DNA reads TGTGCCAGCAGCAAAAGACAGGGGGCAAGCGAGCAGTACTTC. It translates to CASSKRQGASEQYF.

This clone has only one observation. The chain employs TRBV10-3 and TRBJ2-1; TRBD2 agrees at 9 bases. V was pared by 7 bases and J by 1 base, with 11 bases of the junction left unmatched. Germline values: CDR1 ENHRY, CDR2 SYGVKD. This CDR3 comprises 17 residues. CDR3 sequence reads: CAIKSSGAEGSYNEQFF. For the CDR3, the DNA is TGTGCCATCAAATCTAGCGGGGCGGAGGGGTCCTACAATGAGCAGTTCTTC.

V gene TRBV5-5 combines with J gene TRBJ2-7, with D hard to call. The CDR3 spans 16 residues. Germline loops: CDR1 SGHKS, CDR2 YYEKEE (reference sequence). The V gene lost 1 base and the J gene lost 0 bases, with 14 bases spanning the gap. The CDR3 reads CASSLSSTESSYEQYF. The CDR3 DNA is TGTGCCAGCAGCTTGTCATCGACTGAGAGCTCCTACGAGCAGTACTTC.

The chain couples TRBV29-1 to TRBJ2-7; D unresolved. The CDR3 runs to 13 residues. In germline, CDR1 is SQVTM, CDR2 ANQGSEA. Trimming stripped 4 bases from V and 3 bases from J, with 13 bases between. CDR3 in DNA: TGCAGCGTTGTTTCCCCACACGACTACGAGCAGTACTTC. Encoded protein: CSVVSPHDYEQYF.

This chain links TRBV6-4 with TRBJ2-7, with TRBD2 matching over 11 bases. From germline, CDR1 is MRHNA and CDR2 SNTAGT. The J segment lost 6 bases and the V segment lost 8 bases, leaving 24 bases of the junction unmatched. There are 19 residues in the CDR3. CDR3 in DNA: TGTGCCAGCCCTTTGAGACTAGCGGGGCCTTCCCCGGTCGGGGGCGAGCAGTACTTC. Its translation: CASPLRLAGPSPVGGEQYF.

The chain is built from TRBV14 and TRBJ2-5, with D perhaps TRBD1 (5 bases). V dropped 0 bases and J dropped 2 bases, with 13 bases sitting between them. The length of the CDR3 is 16 residues. Germline V gene sequence: CDR1 SGHDN, CDR2 FVKESK. CDR3 DNA sequence: TGTGCCAGCAGCCAAGATCTGGGCAGGGCGCAAGAGACCCAGTACTTC. Its protein is CASSQDLGRAQETQYF.

A single count supports this clone. The CDR3 spells CASSLFSGTSTDTQYF. CDR3 sequence (DNA): TGTGCCAGCAGTTTATTTTCCGGGACTAGCACAGATACGCAGTATTTT. The rearrangement joins TRBV28 to TRBJ2-3; weak D call: TRBD2 (6 bases). Germline values: CDR1 MDHEN, CDR2 SYDVKM. The CDR3 is made up of 16 amino acids. The V gene lost 1 base and the J gene lost 0 bases, with 11 bases spanning the gap.

The sample holds one count of this clone. V usage is TRBV6-1 and J usage is TRBJ2-4; D is possibly TRBD2 (6 bases). CDR3 length equals 14 residues. The V and J ends lost 4 bases and 6 bases respectively, with 13 bases between them. The germline gives CDR1 MNHNS, CDR2 SASEGT. CDR3 sequence reads: CASSGVLATNIQYF. DNA of the CDR3: TGTGCCAGCAGTGGAGTACTAGCAACAAACATTCAGTACTTC.

The chain joins TRBV27 to TRBJ2-2; 8 positions agree with TRBD1. CDR3 size: 18 residues. J lost 2 bases, V lost 6 bases, and 14 bases had no gene match. Germline V gives CDR1 MNHEY, CDR2 SMNVEV (reference sequence). CDR3 DNA sequence: TGTGCCAGCAGCTACTATTCCTCGGGACAGGACAACACCGGGGAGCTGTTTTTT. Residues: CASSYYSSGQDNTGELFF.

This sequence joins TRBV27 and TRBJ2-2; D is unresolved. This CDR3 is 15 amino acids long. The V gene's germline CDR1 is MNHEY and CDR2 SMNVEV (reference sequence). The V gene lost 5 bases and the J gene lost 5 bases, with 15 bases spanning the gap. DNA of the CDR3: TGTGCCAGCAGTAACTACCTTGTACAGACCGGGGAGCTGTTTTTT. Translating gives CASSNYLVQTGELFF.

The genes are TRBV6-1 and TRBJ1-5; D is ambiguous. CDR1 is MNHNS and CDR2 is SASEGT in the germline V gene. Trimming took off 1 base at V and 0 bases at J, with 7 bases between the two ends. The CDR3 loop spans 15 amino acids. In DNA, the CDR3 is TGTGCCAGCAGTGAAGTGAGGAATAGCAATCAGCCCCAGCATTTT. It translates to CASSEVRNSNQPQHF.

The V call is TRBV2, the J call TRBJ2-7; D is ambiguous. This CDR3 is built from 13 residues. With 8 bases removed from V and 6 bases from J, the gap between germline ends came to 17 bases. The germline CDR1 and CDR2 sequences are SNHLY and FYNNEI. The CDR3 protein is CASESRTPSEQYF. CDR3 nucleotide sequence: TGTGCCAGCGAATCCCGGACCCCCTCCGAGCAGTACTTC.

The chain links TRBV27 to TRBJ2-1; D uncertain. Germline CDR1 reads MNHEY; CDR2 reads SMNVEV (reference sequence). The CDR3 is 13 residues long. The ends were cut back, 3 bases at V and 5 bases at J, with 8 bases in the middle. Written as DNA, the CDR3 is TGTGCCAGCAGTTTCGGCAGTCACAATGAGCAGTTCTTC. Translating it yields CASSFGSHNEQFF.

The chain employs TRBV7-9 and TRBJ2-5; no reliable D call. The germline CDR1 and CDR2 sequences are SEHNR and FQNEAQ (reference sequence). CDR3 length: 14 residues. The ends were cut back, 1 base at V and 0 bases at J, with 6 bases in the middle. The CDR3 bases are TGTGCCAGCAGCTTAGTGGCAGACCAAGAGACCCAGTACTTC. Its protein product is CASSLVADQETQYF.

The table lists this clone with a few counts. The V call is TRBV11-2, the J call TRBJ1-2; D ambiguous. V was trimmed by 5 bases and J by 5 bases, leaving 9 bases between them. Germline lookup yields CDR1 SGHAT and CDR2 FQNNGV. CDR3 length equals 12 residues. The CDR3 spells CASSPREYGYTF. The CDR3 nucleotides read TGTGCCAGCAGCCCAAGGGAATATGGCTACACCTTC.

The chain has TRBV7-2 and TRBJ2-3, with D perhaps TRBD1 or TRBD2 (5 bases each). Germline-derived CDR1 and CDR2 are SGHTA and FQGNSA. This CDR3 spans 15 amino acids. Trimming left V 3 bases short and J 1 base short, with 11 bases between. The CDR3 protein is CASSLVGDRTDTQYF. The DNA for the CDR3 is TGTGCCAGCAGCTTGGTGGGGGATCGCACAGATACGCAGTATTTT. Variable domain in full (rest from reference TRBV7-2 and TRBJ2-3): GAGVSQSPSNKVTEKGKDVELRCDPISGHTALYWYRQSLGQGLEFLIYFQGNSAPDKSGLPSDRFSAERTGGSVSTLTIQRTQQEDSAVYLCASSLVGDRTDTQYFGPGTRLTVL.

This chain joins TRBV10-1 and TRBJ2-2; D is undetermined. Trimming removed 0 bases from V and 6 bases from J, with 14 bases in between. From germline, CDR1 is WNHNN and CDR2 SYGVQD (reference sequence). CDR3 length: 16 amino acids. The CDR3 spells CASSESISTSAGELFF. The CDR3 nucleotides are TGCGCCAGCAGTGAGTCGATTTCTACGTCGGCCGGGGAGCTGTTTTTT.

With regard to this clone: Different DNA sequences within this sample yield the same CDR3. The J gene is TRBJ2-1, the V gene TRBV27, with 10 bases matching TRBD2. CDR3 size: 14 residues. The V segment lost 6 bases and the J segment 7 bases; nucleotides outside the gene matches: 6. Germline V gene lookup returns CDR1 MNHEY and CDR2 SMNVEV (reference sequence). This CDR3 is CASSLTGLANEQFF. CDR3 nucleotide sequence: TGTGCCAGCAGCCTAACGGGACTAGCGAATGAGCAGTTCTTC.

V gene TRBV11-2 combines with J gene TRBJ2-7, with a weak D call TRBD1 (5 bases). The germline V gene has CDR1 SGHAT and CDR2 FQNNGV. The V end was cut by 4 bases, the J end by 3 bases, with 19 bases between. This CDR3 has 16 residues. CDR3 DNA sequence: TGTGCCAGCAGCTCATCAGACAGCAAGGAATACTACGAGCAGTACTTC. Translating gives CASSSSDSKEYYEQYF.